This TCR beta chain stems from a study of OX40 agonist ivuxolimab in advanced cancers. For the study in its entirety: Ivuxolimab was an agonistic, fully human IgG2 monoclonal antibody directed against OX40 (CD134), a costimulatory receptor. Intravenous ivuxolimab was administered to patients every 2 weeks at six dose levels: 0.01, 0.1, 0.3, 1.5, 3 and 10 mg/kg. Among the roughly 52 dose-escalation patients, around 19 had hepatocellular carcinoma, approximately 15 melanoma, 9 renal cell carcinoma and 9 head and neck cancer. The dose-escalation cohort was 82.7% male with a mean age of approximately 60 years, ranging from roughly 23 to 90. Prior anti-PD-1, anti-PD-L1 or anti-CTLA-4 therapy was permitted, and checkpoint inhibitors had been received by 40% to 50% of dose-escalation patients. Partial responses occurred in three dose-escalation patients, of whom one had hepatocellular carcinoma and two had cutaneous melanoma. The point of sequencing TCRbeta in the periphery was to test whether ivuxolimab changed TCR sequence diversity and drove clonal T-cell expansion. The paper describes the monotherapy dose-escalation part (N of about 55 patients) of the phase I trial of ivuxolimab. Summary of the overall study and its limitations: In the 0.1-3.0 mg/kg groups, partial responders had among the lowest normalized peripheral clonal expansion, particularly in CD8+ T cells. After ivuxolimab, more expanded clones were found on average in CD8+ T cells than in CD4+ T cells. Clonal expansion of both CD4+ and CD8+ blood T cells was observed from baseline to week 6 at doses 0.1 to 3.0 mg/kg. Which antigens the clonally expanded peripheral T cells were specific for was not determined. Low levels of normalized T-cell clonal expansion were also seen in some patients who did not respond.

The trial excluded patients who had a history of autoimmune disease or were on systemic immunosuppression. Peripheral blood for TCR sequencing was drawn from every dose cohort at baseline, at cycle 4 day 1 and at cycle 7 day 1. The samples were drawn from a first-in-human, open-label, multicenter phase I dose-escalation trial of ivuxolimab. Adults with locally advanced or metastatic melanoma, renal cell carcinoma, hepatocellular carcinoma or head and neck squamous cell carcinoma were enrolled in the trial. Before TCR sequencing, CD4+ T cells and CD8+ T cells from peripheral blood were sorted into separate populations. Only one count was recorded for this clone. It lacks a known antigen. Per-base quality was not reported, and no clone a single base away is much larger than it. CDR1 SGHRS and CDR2 YFSETQ were looked up in the germline V gene. Between the V and J ends, shortened by 1 base and 4 bases respectively, the junction contains 6 bases. The CDR3 goes from the cysteine to the phenylalanine over 13 residues. CDR3 DNA is the only sequence kept; it has 39 bases, read in frame from the first base.

Genomic DNA was extracted from sorted cells for sequencing of the TCRbeta CDR3 region. TCRbeta CDR3 regions were sequenced using the immunoSEQ Assay. Entries here come from immuneACCESS through TCRdb and include only in-frame sequences with V and J called. Some clones fail to appear in such tables; in the studies checked, an unresolved V gene covers under half of the shortfall, and the cause of the remainder is unknown. The sample table records 10,000 or so clones; roughly 71% of these occur just once. The top ten constitute around a quarter of the sample. This clonotype originated in an adult with an advanced solid tumor such as melanoma, head and neck, liver or kidney cancer. The specimen was CD4+ or CD8+ T cells sorted from blood, collected in a trial of the OX40 agonist ivuxolimab. The sequence is built from TRBV5-1 and TRBJ2-1; the D gene remains uncertain. The CDR3 loop reads CASSLTAYNEQFF. DNA sequence: TGCGCCAGCAGCTTGACAGCTTACAATGAGCAGTTCTTC. The CDR3 plus the reference TRBV5-1 and TRBJ2-1 genes for the other parts give the full variable domain: KAGVTQTPRYLIKTRGQQVTLSCSPISGHRSVSWYQQTPGQGLQFLFEYFSETQRNKGNFPGRFSGRQFSNSRSEMNVSTLELGDSALYLCASSLTAYNEQFFGPGTRLTVL.